The 13 T cell receptor beta chains below all came from one sample that was sequenced in a study of identifying expanded T cells in peripheral blood. Generated by immunoSEQ multiplex PCR, the TCRdb table keeps only in-frame clones and is missing some. Here the sample spans about 84,000 clones, approximately 83% being singletons. The sequencing input was blood. These receptors were collected from a person between 18 and 75 years old in good health.

V is TRBV28 and J is TRBJ2-7, with 8 bases that match TRBD1. Germline V lookup: CDR1 MDHEN, CDR2 SYDVKM. V lost 8 bases, J lost 1 base, and 4 bases stayed unmatched. There are 13 residues in the CDR3. The CDR3 is CASLDRGSYEQYF. CDR3 in DNA: TGTGCCAGCCTCGACAGGGGATCCTACGAGCAGTACTTC.

This clone was seen once. This chain connects TRBV7-2 to TRBJ1-3; 10 nucleotides agree with TRBD1. This CDR3 has 16 amino acids. The germline gives CDR1 SGHTA, CDR2 FQGNSA. With V trimmed by 5 bases and J by 1 base, 5 bases remained unmatched. The CDR3 sequence: CASSVPGQGSGNTIYF. CDR3 in DNA: TGTGCCAGCAGCGTACCGGGACAGGGGTCTGGAAACACCATATATTTT.

The J gene is TRBJ2-7, the V gene TRBV28; tentatively, D is TRBD1 (8 bases). The CDR3 has 14 residues. Trimming took off 5 bases at V and 1 base at J, with 12 bases between the two ends. From germline, CDR1 is MDHEN and CDR2 SYDVKM. In nucleotides, the CDR3 is TGTGCCAGCAGTGGACAGGGACTATCCTACGAGCAGTACTTC. It codes for CASSGQGLSYEQYF.

The chain is built from TRBV25-1 and TRBJ2-7, with 8 nucleotides matching TRBD2. J lost 2 bases, V lost 8 bases, and 5 bases had no gene match. CDR1 and CDR2 from the germline V gene are MGHDK and SYGVNS. This CDR3 is built from 13 residues. The CDR3 protein is CASVSAGAYEQYF. CDR3 DNA: TGTGCCAGCGTATCAGCGGGGGCCTACGAGCAGTACTTC.

The rearrangement uses TRBV27 and TRBJ1-6; the D is unclear. The CDR3 runs 17 residues. Trimming took 2 bases from V and 8 from J, leaving 19 bases between them. From germline, CDR1 is MNHEY and CDR2 SMNVEV (reference sequence). The CDR3 reads CASSLKGLRVLDSPLHF. For the CDR3, the DNA is TGTGCCAGCAGTTTAAAGGGTCTTCGGGTTTTGGATTCACCCCTCCACTTT.

This sequence joins TRBV5-1 and TRBJ2-5; D unresolved. The V and J ends lost 0 bases and 4 bases respectively, with 10 bases between them. The CDR3 totals 14 residues. Germline CDR1 is SGHRS and CDR2 is YFSETQ. CDR3 amino acids: CASSLDIGGETQYF. DNA for the CDR3: TGCGCCAGCAGCTTGGACATCGGCGGAGAGACCCAGTACTTC.

The genes are TRBV4-1 and TRBJ1-2, with 10 bases identical to TRBD1. V gave up 3 bases and J gave up 4 bases; unmatched junction bases: 11. Germline loops: CDR1 MGHRA, CDR2 YSYEKL. This CDR3 has 17 residues. In nucleotides, the CDR3 is TGCGCCAGCAGCCATGGGACAGGGGCATTTGAGGGCTATGGCTACACCTTC. This sequence encodes CASSHGTGAFEGYGYTF.

The genes are TRBV5-6 and TRBJ2-2; weak D call: TRBD1 (5 bases). Germline loops: CDR1 SGHDT, CDR2 YYEEEE. V was shortened by 4 bases and J by 0 bases, with 19 bases between the two germline ends. This CDR3 is built from 18 residues. The CDR3 DNA reads TGTGCCAGCAGCGGAACTGGTTGGGGCCTCTCGAACACCGGGGAGCTGTTTTTT. Translated: CASSGTGWGLSNTGELFF.

The rearrangement uses TRBV18 and TRBJ2-5; the match to TRBD2 covers 9 bases. Germline V gives CDR1 KGHSH, CDR2 LQKENI. Trimming removed 3 bases from V and 7 bases from J; junction bases left unmatched: 12. The CDR3 loop spans 16 amino acids. The CDR3 loop reads CASSPQGSGGPRTQYF. CDR3 bases: TGTGCCAGCTCACCCCAAGGGAGCGGGGGGCCTCGGACCCAGTACTTC.

This CDR3 reads CASSTDPRQPRFYEQYF. CDR3 sequence (DNA): TGCGCCAGCAGCACGGACCCCCGACAGCCCCGATTCTACGAGCAGTACTTC. The chain combines TRBV4-1 with TRBJ2-7, with a tentative D call TRBD1 (5 bases). The CDR3 length is 17 residues. V lost 5 bases to trimming and J lost 3 bases, with 23 bases between them. The germline V gene encodes CDR1 MGHRA and CDR2 YSYEKL.

This chain joins TRBV19 and TRBJ1-2, with D perhaps TRBD1 (6 bases). The germline V and J ends were trimmed by 7 bases and 8 bases, with 14 bases remaining between them. The CDR3 sequence is 12 residues long. The germline V gene encodes CDR1 LNHDA and CDR2 SQIVND (reference sequence). The CDR3 bases are TGTGCCAGTACGGGGGGGCTGGGAGGCTACACCTTC. Amino acid sequence: CASTGGLGGYTF.

The V call is TRBV4-3, the J call TRBJ2-5; no firm D call. The CDR3 covers 15 residues. V was shortened by 1 base and J by 1 base, with 10 bases between the two germline ends. CDR1 LGHNA and CDR2 YSLEER come from the germline V gene. CDR3 sequence: CASSQAVRFQETQYF. CDR3 coding DNA: TGCGCCAGCAGCCAAGCTGTCAGGTTCCAAGAGACCCAGTACTTC.

The DNA for the CDR3 is TGTGCCAGCAGCGCCCACCTGGGGAACGGCTACACCTTC. This sequence encodes CASSAHLGNGYTF. The chain recombines TRBV9 with TRBJ1-2; no reliable D call. Germline V CDR1 and CDR2: SGDLS, YYNGEE. Trimming cost V 3 bases and J 8 bases, with 14 bases left between them. The length of the CDR3 is 13 residues. Using reference TRBV9 and TRBJ1-2 for the parts outside the CDR3, the full variable domain is DSGVTQTPKHLITATGQRVTLRCSPRSGDLSVYWYQQSLDQGLQFLIQYYNGEERAKGNILERFSAQQFPDLHSELNLSSLELGDSALYFCASSAHLGNGYTFGSGTRLTVV.